Below, 13 T cell receptor beta chains from the same sample are listed, as sequenced in a study of blood T cells in healthy people across ages. The use of a sample-barcoded 5' primer and a J-beta primer mix characterized a second PCR of 7 to 11 cycles. TCRdb reanalysed the 5' RACE reads using MiXCR and keeps one entry per CDR3 protein. Altogether roughly 2 million distinct CDR3 sequences are present, about 50% being singletons, with the ten largest covering approximately 2%. Material: blood. These receptors came from a woman between 40 and 55 years old in good health.

This clonotype was counted between two and nine times. This chain connects TRBV6-2 or TRBV6-3 to TRBJ2-1; TRBD2 agrees at 10 bases. Germline CDR1 is MNHEY and CDR2 is SVGEGT. J lost 0 bases, V lost 7 bases, and 6 bases had no gene match. The CDR3 runs 16 residues. The CDR3 coding sequence is TGTGCCAGCAAACCTAGCGGGGGCCTCTCCTACAATGAGCAGTTCTTC. Translating gives CASKPSGGLSYNEQFF.

The chain recombines TRBV6-5 with TRBJ2-5, with D unclear. V gave up 0 bases and J gave up 5 bases, with 10 bases separating them. CDR1 is MNHEY and CDR2 is SVGAGI in the germline V gene. This CDR3 has 14 amino acids. The CDR3 protein is CASSYSGDWETQYF. The CDR3 bases are TGTGCCAGCAGTTACTCTGGGGATTGGGAGACCCAGTACTTC.

The chain couples TRBV7-2 to TRBJ1-6, with TRBD1 identical over 10 bases. The CDR3 sequence is 15 residues long. With 5 bases clipped from V and 7 bases from J, the junction kept 5 bases outside the gene matches. In germline, CDR1 is SGHTA, CDR2 FQGNSA. The CDR3 reads CASSGPGQGNSPLHF. CDR3 bases: TGTGCCAGCAGCGGACCGGGACAGGGGAATTCACCCCTCCACTTT.

In regard to this clonotype: Being one base from a much bigger clone, this may be a read error. The CDR3 ends on some other residue instead of the conserved phenylalanine or tryptophan, so this is likely a read error. The chain recombines TRBV25-1 with TRBJ2-5; D unclear. The CDR3 sequence is 13 residues long. CDR1 and CDR2 from the germline V gene are MGHDK and SYGVNS. The CDR3 sequence: CASSEAGQGTQYL. The CDR3 DNA follows: TGTGCCAGCAGTGAGGCAGGCCAAGGGACCCAGTACCTC.

This clonotype was found a few times. The chain uses TRBV7-2 and TRBJ2-1; possibly TRBD1 for D (6 bases). CDR1 SGHTA and CDR2 FQGNSA come from the germline V gene. This CDR3 region has 14 residues. V lost 2 bases and J lost 7, with 12 bases in between. The CDR3 reads CASSLMGAKNEQFF. The CDR3, as DNA: TGTGCCAGCAGCTTAATGGGGGCGAAAAATGAGCAGTTCTTC.

This clonotype was seen a handful of times. V usage is TRBV7-9 and J usage is TRBJ2-5; 9 nucleotides match TRBD1. Germline V gene data show CDR1 as SEHNR and CDR2 as FQNEAQ (reference sequence). The CDR3 loop spans 18 amino acids. J gave up 2 bases and V 2 bases, and 12 bases lay outside the gene matches. This chain's CDR3 is CASSLLPGQGEFQETQYF. For the CDR3, the DNA is TGTGCCAGCAGCTTACTCCCGGGACAGGGTGAATTTCAAGAGACCCAGTACTTC.

The table lists this clonotype with a few counts. The genes are TRBV10-3 and TRBJ2-3; TRBD1 matches 8 bases. Germline V gene data show CDR1 as ENHRY and CDR2 as SYGVKD. This CDR3 region has 18 residues. Trimming removed 0 bases from V and 4 bases from J; junction bases left unmatched: 12. This CDR3 reads CAISESNLDRVGADTQYF. Written as DNA, the CDR3 is TGTGCCATCAGTGAGTCGAATTTGGACAGGGTGGGCGCAGATACGCAGTATTTT.

Only a few counts were recorded for this clonotype. The V call is TRBV4-3, the J call TRBJ2-3, with D unresolved. CDR1 is LGHNA, CDR2 YSLEER, per germline. Trimming stripped 0 bases from V and 0 bases from J, with 7 bases between. The length of the CDR3 is 15 residues. CDR3 nucleotides: TGCGCCAGCAGCCAAGATCGTTCTAGCACAGATACGCAGTATTTT. This translates into CASSQDRSSTDTQYF.

This clonotype has a handful of counts. The chain recombines TRBV29-1 with TRBJ2-5, with 8 positions matching TRBD2. Germline V gene lookup returns CDR1 SQVTM and CDR2 ANQGSEA. This CDR3 has 12 residues. Trimming took 6 bases from V and 5 from J; bases not matched to a gene: 5. The CDR3 DNA follows: TGCAGCGTCCGCGGGGGGCTTGAGACCCAGTACTTC. This encodes CSVRGGLETQYF.

V usage is TRBV7-2 and J usage is TRBJ2-3; D is unresolved. Germline V gene sequence: CDR1 SGHTA, CDR2 FQGNSA. V lost 1 base and J 2 bases, leaving 10 bases between the germline ends. CDR3 length: 15 amino acids. CDR3 nucleotides: TGTGCCAGCAGCTTAGATGGCGCCATCACAGATACGCAGTATTTT. Its protein is CASSLDGAITDTQYF.

The sample holds many counts of this clonotype. The gene calls are TRBV7-9 and TRBJ2-7; 7 bases fit TRBD1. Germline lookup yields CDR1 SEHNR and CDR2 FQNEAQ (reference sequence). The CDR3 spans 14 residues. The J segment lost 2 bases and the V segment lost 4 bases, leaving 5 bases of the junction unmatched. Here the CDR3 DNA reads TGTGCCAGCAGCTGGGGACAGAGGGCCTACGAGCAGTACTTC. Protein sequence: CASSWGQRAYEQYF.

The chain joins TRBV7-3 to TRBJ2-1, with D possibly matching TRBD2 (5 bases). Per germline, CDR1 SGHTA and CDR2 FQGTGA. Between the trimmed V and J ends, which lost 0 bases and 5 bases, there was a span of 11 bases. The CDR3 is 15 amino acids. The CDR3: CASSLTGLSNNEQFF. The CDR3 DNA reads as TGTGCCAGCAGCTTAACTGGACTTTCGAACAATGAGCAGTTCTTC.

There are many counts of this clonotype. CDR3 sequence (DNA): TGCAGCGTTGAAGGAGGGGGGGACGGGGAGTACCAAGAGACCCAGTACTTC. Its protein is CSVEGGGDGEYQETQYF. This sequence joins TRBV29-1 and TRBJ2-5, with D possibly being TRBD2 (7 bases). Trimming left V 1 base short and J 0 bases short, with 18 bases between. Germline values: CDR1 SQVTM, CDR2 ANQGSEA. This CDR3 comprises 17 residues.